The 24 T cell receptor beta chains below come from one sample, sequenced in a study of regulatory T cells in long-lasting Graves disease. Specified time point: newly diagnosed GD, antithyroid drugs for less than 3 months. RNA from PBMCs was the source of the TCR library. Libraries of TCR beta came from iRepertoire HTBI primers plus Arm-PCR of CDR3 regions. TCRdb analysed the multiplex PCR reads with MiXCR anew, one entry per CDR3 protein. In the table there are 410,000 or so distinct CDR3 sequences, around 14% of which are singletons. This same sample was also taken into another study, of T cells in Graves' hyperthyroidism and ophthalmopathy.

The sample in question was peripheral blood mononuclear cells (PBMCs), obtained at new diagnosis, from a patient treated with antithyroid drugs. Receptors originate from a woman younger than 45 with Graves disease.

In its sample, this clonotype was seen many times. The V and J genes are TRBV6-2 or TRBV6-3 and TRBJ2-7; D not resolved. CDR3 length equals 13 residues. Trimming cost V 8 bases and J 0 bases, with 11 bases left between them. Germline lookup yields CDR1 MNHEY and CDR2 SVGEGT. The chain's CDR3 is CASLELNSYEQYF. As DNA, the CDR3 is TGTGCCAGCTTAGAGCTTAACTCCTACGAGCAGTACTTC.

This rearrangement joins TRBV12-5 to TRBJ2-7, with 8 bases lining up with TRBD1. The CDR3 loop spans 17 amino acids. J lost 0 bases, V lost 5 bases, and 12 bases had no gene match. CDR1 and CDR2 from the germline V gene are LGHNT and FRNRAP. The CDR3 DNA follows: TGTGCTAGTGGTAAGACCGCCGGGACAGGCCTCTCCTACGAGCAGTACTTC. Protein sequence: CASGKTAGTGLSYEQYF. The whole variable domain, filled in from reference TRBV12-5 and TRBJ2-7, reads DARVTQTPRHKVTEMGQEVTMRCQPILGHNTVFWYRQTMMQGLELLAYFRNRAPLDDSGMPKDRFSAEMPDATLATLKIQPSEPRDSAVYFCASGKTAGTGLSYEQYFGPGTRLTVT.

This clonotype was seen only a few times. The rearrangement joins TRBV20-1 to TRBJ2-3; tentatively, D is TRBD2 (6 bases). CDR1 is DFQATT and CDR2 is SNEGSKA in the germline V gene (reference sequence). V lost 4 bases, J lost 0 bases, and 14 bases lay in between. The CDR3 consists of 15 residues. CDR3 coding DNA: TGCAGTGCTACCCTGGGGACTCACAGCACAGATACGCAGTATTTT. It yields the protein CSATLGTHSTDTQYF.

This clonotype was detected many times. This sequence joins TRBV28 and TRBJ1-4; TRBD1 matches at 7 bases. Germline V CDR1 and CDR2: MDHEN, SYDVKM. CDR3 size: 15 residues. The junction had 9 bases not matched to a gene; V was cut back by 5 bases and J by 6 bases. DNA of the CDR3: TGTGCCAGCAGTATGCAGGGGGTCTCAGATGAAAAACTGTTTTTT. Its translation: CASSMQGVSDEKLFF.

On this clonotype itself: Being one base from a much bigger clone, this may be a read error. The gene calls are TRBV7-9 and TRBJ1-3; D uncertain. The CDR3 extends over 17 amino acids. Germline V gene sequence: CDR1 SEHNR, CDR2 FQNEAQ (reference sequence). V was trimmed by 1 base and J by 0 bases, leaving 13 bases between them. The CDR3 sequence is CASSLEATGGSGNTIYF. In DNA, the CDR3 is TGTGCCAGCAGCTTAGAAGCCACGGGAGGCTCTGGAAACACCATATATTTT. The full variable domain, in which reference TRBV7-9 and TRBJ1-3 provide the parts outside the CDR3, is DTGVSQNPRHKITKRGQNVTFRCDPISEHNRLYWYRQTLGQGPEFLTYFQNEAQLEKSRLLSDRFSAERPKGSFSTLEIQRTEQGDSAMYLCASSLEATGGSGNTIYFGEGSWLTVV.

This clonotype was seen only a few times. The CDR3 DNA sequence: TGCAGTGCCAACGAGGAGTTACTCCATGAGCAGTTCTTC. Its translation is CSANEELLHEQFF. The chain has TRBV20-1 and TRBJ2-1; unclear D gene. Between the trimmed V and J ends, which lost 6 bases and 8 bases, there was a span of 17 bases. This CDR3 contains 13 residues. Germline V gene lookup returns CDR1 DFQATT and CDR2 SNEGSKA (reference sequence).

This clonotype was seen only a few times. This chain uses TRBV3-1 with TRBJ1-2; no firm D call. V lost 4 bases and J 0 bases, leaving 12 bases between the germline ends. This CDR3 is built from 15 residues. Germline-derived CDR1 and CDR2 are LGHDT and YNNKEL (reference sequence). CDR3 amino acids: CASSPPGRANYGYTF. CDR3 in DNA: TGTGCCAGCAGCCCACCGGGGAGAGCTAACTATGGCTACACCTTC. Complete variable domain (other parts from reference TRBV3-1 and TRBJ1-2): DTAVSQTPKYLVTQMGNDKSIKCEQNLGHDTMYWYKQDSKKFLKIMFSYNNKELIINETVPNRFSPKSPDKAHLNLHINSLELGDSAVYFCASSPPGRANYGYTFGSGTRLTVV.

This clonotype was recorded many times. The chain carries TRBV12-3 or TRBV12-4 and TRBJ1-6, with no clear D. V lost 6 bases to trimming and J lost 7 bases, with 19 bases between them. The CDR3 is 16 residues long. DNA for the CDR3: TGTGCCAGCAGCTTGCGACGACCGGCGGGGAATTCACCCCTCCACTTT. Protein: CASSLRRPAGNSPLHF.

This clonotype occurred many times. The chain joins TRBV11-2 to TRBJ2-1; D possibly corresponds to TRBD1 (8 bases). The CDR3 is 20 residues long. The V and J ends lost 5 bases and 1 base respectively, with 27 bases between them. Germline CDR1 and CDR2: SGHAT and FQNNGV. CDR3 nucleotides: TGTGCCAGCAGCCTACGGACAGGGAGGGAGGCGGGACGGTCCTACAATGAGCAGTTCTTC. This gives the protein CASSLRTGREAGRSYNEQFF.

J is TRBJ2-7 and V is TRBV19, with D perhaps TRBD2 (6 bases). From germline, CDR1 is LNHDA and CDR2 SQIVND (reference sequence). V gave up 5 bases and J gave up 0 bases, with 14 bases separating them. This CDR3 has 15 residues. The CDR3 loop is CASSGGTANSYEQYF. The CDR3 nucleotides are TGTGCCAGTAGTGGGGGGACGGCCAACTCCTACGAGCAGTACTTC. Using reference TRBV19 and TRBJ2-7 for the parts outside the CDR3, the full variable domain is DGGITQSPKYLFRKEGQNVTLSCEQNLNHDAMYWYRQDPGQGLRLIYYSQIVNDFQKGDIAEGYSVSREKKESFPLTVTSAQKNPTAFYLCASSGGTANSYEQYFGPGTRLTVT.

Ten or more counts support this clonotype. The CDR3: CSGRTDTQYF. As DNA, the CDR3 is TGCAGCGGCCGCACAGATACGCAGTATTTT. The chain recombines TRBV29-1 with TRBJ2-3, with D unclear. The germline V gene has CDR1 SQVTM and CDR2 ANQGSEA. Between the trimmed V and J ends, which lost 7 bases and 1 base, there was a span of 3 bases. This CDR3 has 10 residues.

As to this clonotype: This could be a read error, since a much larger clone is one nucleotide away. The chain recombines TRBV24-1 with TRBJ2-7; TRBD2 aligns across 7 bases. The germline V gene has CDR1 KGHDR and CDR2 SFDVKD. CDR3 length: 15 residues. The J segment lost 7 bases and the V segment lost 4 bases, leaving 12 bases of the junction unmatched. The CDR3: CATSEGGVSYNEQYF. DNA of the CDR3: TGTGCCACCAGTGAGGGGGGGGTCTCCTACAATGAGCAGTACTTC.

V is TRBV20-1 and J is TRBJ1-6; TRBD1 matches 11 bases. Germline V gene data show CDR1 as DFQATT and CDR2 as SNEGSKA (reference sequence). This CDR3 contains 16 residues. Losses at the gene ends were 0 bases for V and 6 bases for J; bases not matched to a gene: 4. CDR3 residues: CSARDLGQGGNSPLHF. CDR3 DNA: TGCAGTGCTAGAGATCTGGGACAGGGGGGTAATTCACCCCTCCACTTT.

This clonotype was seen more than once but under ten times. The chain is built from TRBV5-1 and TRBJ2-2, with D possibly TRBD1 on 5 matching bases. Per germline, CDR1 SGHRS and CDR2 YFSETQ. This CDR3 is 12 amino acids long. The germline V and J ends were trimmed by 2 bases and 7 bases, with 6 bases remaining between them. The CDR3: CASSLGDGELFF. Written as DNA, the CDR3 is TGCGCCAGCAGCTTAGGGGACGGGGAGCTGTTTTTT.

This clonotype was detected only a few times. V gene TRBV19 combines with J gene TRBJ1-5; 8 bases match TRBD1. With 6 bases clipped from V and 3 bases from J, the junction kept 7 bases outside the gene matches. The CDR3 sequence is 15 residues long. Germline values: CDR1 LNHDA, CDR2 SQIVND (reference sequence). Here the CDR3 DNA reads TGTGCCAGTAGGAGGGACAGGTCAGACAATCAGCCCCAGCATTTT. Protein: CASRRDRSDNQPQHF.

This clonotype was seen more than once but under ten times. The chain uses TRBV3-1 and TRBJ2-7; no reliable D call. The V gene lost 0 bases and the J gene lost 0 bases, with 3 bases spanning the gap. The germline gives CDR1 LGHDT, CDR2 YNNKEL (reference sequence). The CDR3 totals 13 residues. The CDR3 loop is CASSQDSSYEQYF. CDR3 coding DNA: TGTGCCAGCAGCCAAGACTCCTCCTACGAGCAGTACTTC.

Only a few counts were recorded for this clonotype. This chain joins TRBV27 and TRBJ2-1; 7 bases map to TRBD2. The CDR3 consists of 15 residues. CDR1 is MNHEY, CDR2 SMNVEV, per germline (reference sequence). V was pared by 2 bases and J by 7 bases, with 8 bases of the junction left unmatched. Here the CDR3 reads CASSLGGGPPNEQFF. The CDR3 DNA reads TGTGCCAGCAGTTTAGGGGGAGGGCCCCCTAATGAGCAGTTCTTC.

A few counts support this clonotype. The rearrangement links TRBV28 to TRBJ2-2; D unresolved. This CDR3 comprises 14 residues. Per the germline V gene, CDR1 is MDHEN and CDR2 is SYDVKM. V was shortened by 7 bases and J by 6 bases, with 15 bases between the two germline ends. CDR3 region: CASTYPGWSGELFF. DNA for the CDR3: TGTGCCAGCACCTACCCCGGTTGGTCCGGGGAGCTGTTTTTT.

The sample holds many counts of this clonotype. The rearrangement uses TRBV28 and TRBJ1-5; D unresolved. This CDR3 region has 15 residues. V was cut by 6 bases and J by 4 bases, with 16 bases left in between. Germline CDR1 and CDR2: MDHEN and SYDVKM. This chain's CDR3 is CASRRAGELNQPQHF. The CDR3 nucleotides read TGTGCCAGCAGACGGGCCGGGGAGTTGAATCAGCCCCAGCATTTT. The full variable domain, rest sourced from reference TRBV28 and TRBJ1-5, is DVKVTQSSRYLVKRTGEKVFLECVQDMDHENMFWYRQDPGLGLRLIYFSYDVKMKEKGDIPEGYSVSREKKERFSLILESASTNQTSMYLCASRRAGELNQPQHFGDGTRLSIL.

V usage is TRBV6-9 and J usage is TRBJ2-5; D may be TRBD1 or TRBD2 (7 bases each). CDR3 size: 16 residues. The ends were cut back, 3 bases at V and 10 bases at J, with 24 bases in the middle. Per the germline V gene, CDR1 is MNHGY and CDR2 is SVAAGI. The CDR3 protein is CASSYRGTVLGGGQYF. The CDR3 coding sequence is TGTGCCAGCAGTTACAGGGGGACAGTCCTGGGGGGGGGCCAGTACTTC.

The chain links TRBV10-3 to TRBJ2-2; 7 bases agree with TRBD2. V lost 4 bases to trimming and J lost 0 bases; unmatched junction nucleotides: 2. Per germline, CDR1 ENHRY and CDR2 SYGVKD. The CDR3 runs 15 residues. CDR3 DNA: TGTGCCATCAGTGTAGCGGGTACGAACACCGGGGAGCTGTTTTTT. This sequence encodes CAISVAGTNTGELFF.

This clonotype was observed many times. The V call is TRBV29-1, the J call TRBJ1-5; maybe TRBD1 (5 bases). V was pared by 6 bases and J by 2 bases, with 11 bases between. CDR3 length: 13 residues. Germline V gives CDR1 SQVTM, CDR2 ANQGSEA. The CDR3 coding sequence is TGCAGCGTCCAGCAGGGCCGCAATCAGCCCCAGCATTTT. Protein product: CSVQQGRNQPQHF.

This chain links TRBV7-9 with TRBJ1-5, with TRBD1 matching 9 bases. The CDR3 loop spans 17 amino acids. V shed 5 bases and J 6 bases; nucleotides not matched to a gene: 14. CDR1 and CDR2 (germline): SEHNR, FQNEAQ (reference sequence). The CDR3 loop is CASSPSPGTGLGQPQHF. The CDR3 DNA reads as TGTGCCAGCAGCCCAAGTCCCGGGACAGGGTTGGGTCAGCCCCAGCATTTT.

The CDR3 nucleotides read TGTGCCATCAGTAGTCGGCTCGAGCAGTTCTTC. Translated: CAISSRLEQFF. The chain carries TRBV10-3 and TRBJ2-1; D ambiguous. The V gene's germline CDR1 is ENHRY and CDR2 SYGVKD. This CDR3 region has 11 residues. V was clipped by 5 bases and J by 10 bases, with 9 bases between them.